This T cell receptor beta chain was profiled in a study of T cell changes during pregnancy in multiple sclerosis. TCRdb keeps only in-frame clones here, not all; method: immunoSEQ multiplex PCR. The sample lists under 80,000 clones; 90% to 95% were seen once. The CDR3 has 15 residues. Trimming removed 1 base at V and 7 bases at J, with 14 bases between. Looked up from germline, CDR1 is MGHDK and CDR2 is SYGVNS. The specimen comprised peripheral blood, sampled in the third trimester of pregnancy. This clonotype was sampled from a female donor with multiple sclerosis, enrolled in a pregnancy study. This chain joins TRBV25-1 and TRBJ2-4; unclear D gene. The CDR3 loop is CASSEFLGAENIQYF. The CDR3 DNA reads as TGTGCCAGCAGTGAATTCCTGGGCGCCGAGAACATTCAGTACTTC.